Each of the 11 T cell receptor beta chains below was sequenced from the same sample in a study of blood T cell repertoires in COVID-19. Sequenced by immunoSEQ multiplex PCR; TCRdb stores in-frame clones only, minus some. The repertoire consists of 250,000 to 300,000 clones, with around 87% occurring once and the leading ten covering over 2%. Sequencing was performed on peripheral blood. The origin of the receptors is a woman between 50 and 59 years old who had recovered from COVID-19.

The rearrangement links TRBV7-8 to TRBJ1-2; unclear D gene. Trimming cost V 1 base and J 4 bases, with 16 bases left between them. Germline assignment: CDR1 SGHVS and CDR2 FQNEAQ. CDR3 length equals 16 residues. The CDR3 loop is CASSLDLRPRLYGYTF. The CDR3, as DNA: TGTGCCAGCAGCTTAGACCTTCGACCGAGACTCTATGGCTACACCTTC.

The genes are TRBV5-1 and TRBJ1-2, with 10 bases lining up with TRBD1. CDR3 size: 14 residues. The V segment lost 7 bases and the J segment 6 bases; nucleotides outside the gene matches: 9. CDR1 is SGHRS, CDR2 YFSETQ, per germline. CDR3 sequence reads: CASGKTGGEDGYTF. DNA for the CDR3: TGCGCCAGCGGAAAGACAGGGGGCGAAGATGGCTACACCTTC.

V and J are TRBV18 and TRBJ1-3; D may be TRBD1 (5 bases). V was clipped by 0 bases and J by 6 bases, with 15 bases between them. The CDR3 sequence is 16 residues long. Germline V gives CDR1 KGHSH, CDR2 LQKENI. The CDR3 protein is CASSPPTANFLNTIYF. The CDR3 DNA sequence: TGTGCCAGCTCACCACCGACAGCGAATTTTTTAAACACCATATATTTT.

V usage is TRBV18 and J usage is TRBJ2-7; 7 nucleotides line up with TRBD1. V was clipped by 6 bases and J by 5 bases; unmatched bases: 7. The CDR3 length is 13 residues. Germline CDR1 KGHSH, CDR2 LQKENI. The CDR3 protein is CASSPATGNEQYF. The CDR3 bases are TGTGCCAGCTCCCCGGCGACAGGGAACGAGCAGTACTTC.

This clone has only a few counts. The chain recombines TRBV7-2 with TRBJ1-2, with 8 nucleotides matching TRBD1. The ends lost 5 bases at V and 5 bases at J; junction bases unmatched: 10. Per germline, CDR1 SGHTA and CDR2 FQGNSA. This CDR3 comprises 15 residues. The DNA for the CDR3 is TGTGCCAGCAGCCGTACCAGGACAGGGCTTTATGGCTACACCTTC. Amino acids: CASSRTRTGLYGYTF.

This clone has a handful of counts. The rearrangement uses TRBV10-3 and TRBJ1-6; tentatively, D is TRBD1 (5 bases). V lost 10 bases and J lost 5, with 12 bases in between. Germline CDR1 and CDR2: ENHRY and SYGVKD. CDR3 length equals 13 residues. In nucleotides, the CDR3 is TGTGCCACTAGGACATACAATAATTCACCCCTCCACTTT. Protein: CATRTYNNSPLHF.

The rearrangement joins TRBV6-5 to TRBJ2-7; D perhaps matches TRBD1 (5 bases). Trimming removed 7 bases from V and 2 bases from J, with 15 bases in between. Germline V gene sequence: CDR1 MNHEY, CDR2 SVGAGI. The CDR3 covers 14 residues. The CDR3 is CASTPTVTTYEQYF. The CDR3 DNA reads TGTGCCAGCACTCCGACAGTGACCACCTACGAGCAGTACTTC.

The V and J genes are TRBV5-5 and TRBJ1-5; 8 nucleotides match TRBD1. This CDR3 spans 14 amino acids. Per the germline V gene, CDR1 is SGHKS and CDR2 is YYEKEE (reference sequence). J gave up 9 bases and V 0 bases, and 5 bases lay outside the gene matches. CDR3 residues: CASSLGQGPLPQHF. As DNA, the CDR3 is TGTGCCAGCAGCTTGGGACAGGGGCCATTGCCCCAGCATTTT. Drawing the rest from reference TRBV5-5 and TRBJ1-5, the complete variable domain is DAGVTQSPTHLIKTRGQQVTLRCSPISGHKSVSWYQQVLGQGPQFIFQYYEKEERGRGNFPDRFSARQFPNYSSELNVNALLLGDSALYLCASSLGQGPLPQHFGDGTRLSIL.

Remarks on this clone: At the DNA level, this CDR3 is encoded by other sequences in the same sample as well. The V call is TRBV5-4, the J call TRBJ1-1; no clear D. V was clipped by 0 bases and J by 5 bases, with 8 bases between them. Germline V gene data show CDR1 as SGHNT and CDR2 as YYREEE (reference sequence). CDR3 length equals 13 residues. The CDR3 loop reads CASSLVGRTEAFF. Written as DNA, the CDR3 is TGTGCCAGCAGCTTGGTGGGCCGGACTGAAGCTTTCTTT.

The genes are TRBV6-2 or TRBV6-3 and TRBJ1-3, with unresolved D. V lost 2 bases to trimming and J lost 4 bases, with 9 bases between them. The CDR3 contains 14 residues. Per germline, CDR1 MNHEY and CDR2 SVGEGT. The CDR3 protein is CASSYAPYGNTIYF. The CDR3 region has the DNA TGTGCCAGCAGTTACGCGCCATACGGAAACACCATATATTTT.

This clone was recorded once. V and J are TRBV7-2 and TRBJ2-7; 9 nucleotides align to TRBD2. The V segment lost 5 bases and the J segment 3 bases; nucleotides outside the gene matches: 11. The CDR3 runs 16 residues. The germline V gene has CDR1 SGHTA and CDR2 FQGNSA. CDR3 bases: TGTGCCAGCAGCCACGGTTGGCTAGCGGGATTCTACGAGCAGTACTTC. Amino acid sequence: CASSHGWLAGFYEQYF. Drawing the rest from reference TRBV7-2 and TRBJ2-7, the complete variable domain is GAGVSQSPSNKVTEKGKDVELRCDPISGHTALYWYRQSLGQGLEFLIYFQGNSAPDKSGLPSDRFSAERTGGSVSTLTIQRTQQEDSAVYLCASSHGWLAGFYEQYFGPGTRLTVT.